A single sample is the source of the 29 T cell receptor beta chains below, sequenced in a study of identical twins. Via MiXCR, TCRdb re-called the 5' RACE reads, giving one row per CDR3 protein. Among 450,000 to 650,000 distinct CDR3 sequences listed, over 8.5% were seen once. In addition, the sample was reused for a study of yellow fever vaccine responses in identical twins.

Input material: PBMCs. Receptors were obtained from a woman aged 18-29 years in good health.

This clonotype was detected only a few times. The chain carries TRBV11-1 and TRBJ2-1; 14 bases are shared with TRBD2. Germline values: CDR1 SGHAT, CDR2 FQDESV (reference sequence). After removal of 5 bases from V and 7 bases from J, the junction contained 10 bases not matched to a gene. This CDR3 contains 17 residues. This CDR3 reads CASSTLGLAGDVNEQFF. The DNA of the CDR3 is TGTGCCAGCAGCACCTTGGGACTAGCGGGAGATGTGAATGAGCAGTTCTTC.

This clonotype was seen only a few times. This chain joins TRBV24-1 and TRBJ2-1, with TRBD1 matching over 11 bases. This CDR3 comprises 14 residues. V was clipped by 9 bases and J by 6 bases; unmatched bases: 6. Germline values: CDR1 KGHDR, CDR2 SFDVKD. The chain's CDR3 is CATADRGRVNEQFF. The CDR3 nucleotides are TGTGCCACCGCGGACAGGGGGCGGGTCAATGAGCAGTTCTTC.

This clonotype has ten or more counts. J is TRBJ2-2 and V is TRBV4-3; D not resolved. Trimming shortened V by 1 base and J by 4 bases, and 7 bases separated the two germline ends. From germline, CDR1 is LGHNA and CDR2 YSLEER. This CDR3 is 14 amino acids long. The CDR3 reads CASSQVRITGELFF. CDR3 sequence (DNA): TGCGCCAGCAGCCAAGTCCGTATCACCGGGGAGCTGTTTTTT.

The sample holds many counts of this clonotype. Here the CDR3 DNA reads TGTGCCAGCAGTCGAGGGAGTTCAAACACTGAAGCTTTCTTT. This gives the protein CASSRGSSNTEAFF. This chain links TRBV27 with TRBJ1-1; D not certain. The V end lost 5 bases, the J end lost 2 bases, and 12 bases lay between the germline ends. Germline CDR1 is MNHEY and CDR2 is SMNVEV (reference sequence). The CDR3 covers 14 residues.

The CDR3 nucleotides are TGTGCCAGCAGCTTATCCAGGGTCACTGAAGCTTTCTTT. Residues: CASSLSRVTEAFF. The chain recombines TRBV7-2 with TRBJ1-1; TRBD1 might be the D (5 bases). The CDR3 covers 13 residues. Germline V CDR1 and CDR2: SGHTA, FQGNSA. The V gene lost 2 bases and the J gene lost 4 bases, with 8 bases spanning the gap.

In its sample, this clonotype was seen many times. The chain employs TRBV7-2 and TRBJ2-7, with a possible D match to TRBD2 (6 bases). Germline lookup yields CDR1 SGHTA and CDR2 FQGNSA. This CDR3 has 15 amino acids. Trimming removed 5 bases from V and 5 bases from J, with 19 bases in between. The CDR3 DNA reads as TGTGCCAGCAGCCCCTCGGAGGGATTCTTCCACGAGCAGTACTTC. Translating it yields CASSPSEGFFHEQYF.

This clonotype was seen a few times. The CDR3 sequence is CASSLTSRHTNYNEQFF. The CDR3 nucleotides read TGTGCCAGCAGCTTAACTAGCAGGCACACGAATTACAATGAGCAGTTCTTC. The genes are TRBV7-9 and TRBJ2-1, with a weak D call TRBD2 (6 bases). CDR1 and CDR2 from the germline V gene are SEHNR and FQNEAQ (reference sequence). Trimming cost V 2 bases and J 4 bases, with 18 bases left between them. CDR3 length: 17 amino acids.

This clonotype came up many times. The chain links TRBV11-2 to TRBJ1-2; D is uncertain. Per germline, CDR1 SGHAT and CDR2 FQNNGV. Trimming stripped 1 base from V and 7 bases from J, with 7 bases between. This CDR3 has 12 residues. The CDR3 nucleotides read TGTGCCAGCAGCTTAGGGATGCTTGGCTACACCTTC. Translating it yields CASSLGMLGYTF.

This clonotype occurred many times. V is TRBV12-3 or TRBV12-4 and J is TRBJ1-6, with D perhaps TRBD1 (6 bases). CDR3 length: 15 amino acids. Trimming left V 3 bases short and J 6 bases short, with 12 bases between. The CDR3 nucleotides are TGTGCCAGCAGTTTCAAACAGGGTTTTAATTCACCCCTCCACTTT. Its translation: CASSFKQGFNSPLHF.

The chain is built from TRBV25-1 and TRBJ2-7; D could derive from TRBD1 or TRBD2 (5 bases each). The CDR3 spans 14 residues. CDR1 and CDR2 from the germline V gene are MGHDK and SYGVNS. V lost 6 bases and J 7 bases, leaving 19 bases between the germline ends. CDR3 loop: CASSRQNSPGEQYF. The CDR3, as DNA: TGTGCCAGCAGCCGACAGAACTCACCGGGGGAGCAGTACTTC.

This clonotype was observed at least ten times. This chain joins TRBV28 and TRBJ1-6; D gene unclear. The V end was cut by 2 bases, the J end by 5 bases, with 7 bases between. The CDR3 is 14 amino acids. CDR1 is MDHEN and CDR2 is SYDVKM in the germline V gene. The CDR3 coding sequence is TGTGCCAGCAGTTTACGAAGGGATAATTCACCCCTCCACTTT. Its translation: CASSLRRDNSPLHF.

The sample holds many counts of this clonotype. The chain couples TRBV11-2 to TRBJ2-2, with D unclear. Germline assignment: CDR1 SGHAT and CDR2 FQNNGV. The CDR3 consists of 12 residues. V was shortened by 2 bases and J by 4 bases, with 2 bases between the two germline ends. CDR3 in amino acids: CASSLFTGELFF. The CDR3 region has the DNA TGTGCCAGCAGCTTATTCACCGGGGAGCTGTTTTTT.

The chain combines TRBV19 with TRBJ2-7, with D possibly called TRBD1 or TRBD2 (5 bases each). The CDR3 is made up of 14 amino acids. CDR1 and CDR2 (germline): LNHDA, SQIVND (reference sequence). The ends were cut back, 3 bases at V and 4 bases at J, with 13 bases in the middle. The CDR3 DNA sequence: TGTGCCAGTAGTATCCAGGGACGAAAATACGAGCAGTACTTC. Translating gives CASSIQGRKYEQYF.

This clonotype was detected a few times. The rearrangement joins TRBV20-1 to TRBJ2-7; TRBD1 agrees at 10 bases. The junction had 7 bases not matched to a gene; V was cut back by 5 bases and J by 3 bases. Germline assignment: CDR1 DFQATT and CDR2 SNEGSKA (reference sequence). The CDR3 is made up of 14 amino acids. In DNA, the CDR3 is TGCAGTGCTGACCGGGACAGGGGAGTCTACGAGCAGTACTTC. Translating gives CSADRDRGVYEQYF.

This clonotype was counted only a few times. J is TRBJ2-1 and V is TRBV7-8, with D perhaps matching TRBD1 (5 bases). Germline CDR1 reads SGHVS; CDR2 reads FQNEAQ. Trimming stripped 3 bases from V and 7 bases from J, with 13 bases between. The CDR3 contains 14 residues. For the CDR3, the DNA is TGTGCCAGCAGCTTCGGACAAGCTGGAAATGAGCAGTTCTTC. This encodes CASSFGQAGNEQFF.

The chain has TRBV6-1 and TRBJ2-5; TRBD1 aligns across 10 bases. This CDR3 contains 13 residues. Germline loops: CDR1 MNHNS, CDR2 SASEGT. V dropped 6 bases and J dropped 7; count of bases not matched to a gene: 5. For the CDR3, the DNA is TGTGCCAGCAGCGGGACAGGGGAGGGGACCCAGTACTTC. It is translated as CASSGTGEGTQYF.

This clonotype showed up many times. The rearrangement links TRBV6-1 to TRBJ2-7, with 7 bases identical to TRBD1. The length of the CDR3 is 13 residues. Germline V lookup: CDR1 MNHNS, CDR2 SASEGT. With V trimmed by 6 bases and J by 3 bases, 5 bases remained unmatched. As DNA, the CDR3 is TGTGCCAGCAGCCTCGGGACAGACTACGAGCAGTACTTC. Its translation is CASSLGTDYEQYF.

Only a few counts were recorded for this clonotype. V gene TRBV20-1 combines with J gene TRBJ2-7, with 7 bases fitting TRBD2. The V gene's germline CDR1 is DFQATT and CDR2 SNEGSKA (reference sequence). The CDR3 runs to 14 residues. V was clipped by 5 bases and J by 4 bases; unmatched bases: 11. This CDR3 is CSADRSGLPYEQYF. In nucleotides, the CDR3 is TGCAGTGCTGATAGATCGGGACTACCTTACGAGCAGTACTTC.

This clonotype was recorded many times. The chain joins TRBV27 to TRBJ2-7; possible D gene TRBD1, 5 bases. V shed 3 bases and J shed 3 bases, with 12 bases lying between them. Germline-derived CDR1 and CDR2 are MNHEY and SMNVEV (reference sequence). The CDR3 has 14 residues. The CDR3 DNA reads TGTGCCAGCAGTTTGGCGACAGACAGCTACGAGCAGTACTTC. Amino acids: CASSLATDSYEQYF.

Ten or more counts support this clonotype. The chain recombines TRBV3-1 with TRBJ1-5, with TRBD1 matching over 7 bases. V was pared by 2 bases and J by 2 bases, with 9 bases of the junction left unmatched. The CDR3 has 17 amino acids. Germline CDR1 is LGHDT and CDR2 is YNNKEL (reference sequence). CDR3 sequence: CASSQSDGTVRNQPQHF. The CDR3, as DNA: TGTGCCAGCAGCCAATCTGATGGGACAGTACGCAATCAGCCCCAGCATTTT.

Many counts were recorded for this clonotype. V usage is TRBV5-1 and J usage is TRBJ2-1, with 9 nucleotides matching TRBD2. The trim removed 4 bases at V and 3 bases at J, leaving 11 bases unmatched. Germline V gene data show CDR1 as SGHRS and CDR2 as YFSETQ. This CDR3 comprises 17 residues. The CDR3 reads CASSPGLSSGSYNEQFF. The CDR3 nucleotides are TGCGCCAGCAGCCCGGGTTTAAGTAGCGGGAGCTACAATGAGCAGTTCTTC.

The sample holds many counts of this clonotype. The gene calls are TRBV4-1 and TRBJ2-5, with 8 positions matching TRBD2. After removal of 1 base from V and 5 bases from J, the junction contained 12 bases not matched to a gene. CDR1 and CDR2 (germline): MGHRA, YSYEKL. The CDR3 is 17 residues long. CDR3 residues: CASSQVSLAGGQETQYF. CDR3 sequence (DNA): TGCGCCAGCAGCCAAGTGTCCTTGGCGGGAGGACAGGAGACCCAGTACTTC.

This clonotype was counted ten times or more. The CDR3 sequence: CSARDFQGSTDTQYF. The CDR3 DNA sequence: TGCAGTGCTAGAGATTTCCAGGGGAGCACAGATACGCAGTATTTT. The chain employs TRBV20-1 and TRBJ2-3; D may be TRBD1 (6 bases). The CDR3 extends over 15 amino acids. V shed 0 bases and J shed 0 bases, with 10 bases lying between them. The V gene's germline CDR1 is DFQATT and CDR2 SNEGSKA (reference sequence).

This clonotype was seen only a few times. The chain joins TRBV12-3 or TRBV12-4 to TRBJ1-1, with 9 bases lining up with TRBD1. V lost 0 bases and J lost 4; bases outside the gene matches: 3. CDR3 length: 15 residues. The CDR3 here is CASSLARTGATEAFF. In nucleotides, the CDR3 is TGTGCCAGCAGTTTAGCCCGGACAGGGGCCACTGAAGCTTTCTTT.

With regard to this clonotype: This may be a read error: a much more frequent sequence differs by one nucleotide. Here the CDR3 reads CCARVGGGSETQYF. The CDR3 DNA is TGCTGTGCTAGAGTTGGGGGGGGCTCGGAGACCCAGTACTTC. The gene calls are TRBV20-1 and TRBJ2-5; tentative D call: TRBD2 (7 bases). CDR3 length: 14 amino acids. Germline loops: CDR1 DFQATT, CDR2 SNEGSKA (reference sequence).

This clonotype showed up just a few times. V gene TRBV20-1 combines with J gene TRBJ2-2; TRBD1 matches at 7 bases. Germline loops: CDR1 DFQATT, CDR2 SNEGSKA (reference sequence). The ends lost 4 bases at V and 0 bases at J; junction bases unmatched: 8. The CDR3 is 16 amino acids. The CDR3 is CSAIEGTDANTGELFF. The CDR3 DNA reads as TGCAGTGCTATTGAGGGGACAGATGCGAACACCGGGGAGCTGTTTTTT.

This clonotype was detected many times. This CDR3 is CASGLSQGSNEQFF. CDR3 DNA: TGTGCTAGTGGTTTGTCACAGGGTTCGAATGAGCAGTTCTTC. This chain links TRBV12-5 with TRBJ2-1, with D tentatively TRBD1 (6 bases). The CDR3 is 14 residues long. Germline lookup yields CDR1 LGHNT and CDR2 FRNRAP. V gave up 2 bases and J gave up 7 bases, with 12 bases separating them.

In its sample, this clonotype was seen many times. CDR3 coding DNA: TGTGCCAGCAGCTCCGGGACTAGCTCCTACGAGCAGTACTTC. As protein: CASSSGTSSYEQYF. The chain has TRBV7-6 and TRBJ2-7; TRBD2 agrees at 8 bases. The CDR3 is made up of 14 amino acids. Germline CDR1 is SGHVS and CDR2 is FNYEAQ. J lost 0 bases, V lost 4 bases, and 2 bases had no gene match.

For this clonotype: One end of the junction varies from germline; a read error may be responsible. This chain links TRBV7-1 with TRBJ2-1; D possibly corresponds to TRBD2 (5 bases). TRBV7-1 has ORF status, its function being uncertain. The CDR3 extends over 15 amino acids. In DNA form, the CDR3 reads TGTGCCATCAGCTTCGGGGTGAGCTCCTACAATGAGCAGTTCTTC. Protein product: CAISFGVSSYNEQFF.